The present TCR beta chain was sequenced within a study of Tregs in tolerant kidney transplant recipients. Libraries were prepared by immunoSEQ multiplex PCR; TCRdb keeps only in-frame clonotypes and omits some of them. The sample includes roughly 66,000 clones, about nine tenths of them seen just once. Germline V lookup: CDR1 SGHRS, CDR2 YFSETQ. CDR3 length equals 15 residues. The V gene end was trimmed by 4 bases and the J gene end by 2 bases; junction bases not matched to a gene: 7. The sample consisted of CD8+ T cells from blood, taken before the transplant. The chain recombines TRBV5-1 with TRBJ2-3, with TRBD2 matching 7 bases. The sequence was collected from a human donor who received a combined kidney and bone marrow transplant. CDR3 bases: TGCGCCAGCAGCCGAACTAGCGAGGTCACAGATACGCAGTATTTT. Translating gives CASSRTSEVTDTQYF.